Listed below are T cell receptor beta chains from one sample, sequenced in a study of blood T cell repertoires in COVID-19. Some clones are missing from TCRdb's copy, which holds only in-frame ones; the method was immunoSEQ multiplex PCR. The sample gives roughly 290,000 clones, around 85% of which show up once; around 2.1% is in the top ten. Material for sequencing was peripheral blood. The receptors originated from a woman in her 30s who had recovered from COVID-19. Both conserved end residues are part of each CDR3. The D gene is left open where the match is weak. The size field is filled for only some rows; it gives once, few, many or a size class.

-,TRBD1,15,TRBJ2-7,TRBV7-2,CASRPDRGDVYEQYF,TGTGCCAGCAGACCAGACAGGGGCGATGTGTACGAGCAGTACTTC
-,-,10,TRBJ2-7,TRBV6-6,CASAGSEQYF,TGTGCCAGCGCAGGATCGGAGCAGTACTTC
few,TRBD1,14,TRBJ2-1,TRBV6-5,CASSLPGQGPEQFF,TGTGCCAGCAGTTTGCCGGGACAGGGACCTGAGCAGTTCTTC
-,-,14,TRBJ2-3,TRBV6-6,CASKLASSTDTQYF,TGTGCCAGCAAACTTGCCTCTAGCACAGATACGCAGTATTTT
once,TRBD2,17,TRBJ2-5,TRBV10-3,CAISAGTSGRIQETQYF,TGTGCCATCAGTGCCGGGACTAGCGGGAGAATACAAGAGACCCAGTACTTC
-,-,12,TRBJ1-5,TRBV19,CASGQGNQPQHF,TGTGCCAGTGGGCAGGGCAATCAGCCCCAGCATTTT
-,TRBD2,17,TRBJ2-2,TRBV6-6,CASSPLFAGENTGELFF,TGTGCCAGCAGTCCACTATTTGCGGGAGAGAACACCGGGGAGCTGTTTTTT
-,-,14,TRBJ1-1,TRBV7-9,CASSSQEVGGEAFF,TGTGCCAGCAGCTCACAGGAGGTCGGGGGTGAAGCTTTCTTT
-,-,13,TRBJ2-7,TRBV12-3/TRBV12-4,CASSLAHQNEQYF,TGTGCCAGCAGTTTAGCGCATCAGAACGAGCAGTACTTC
-,-,12,TRBJ2-7,TRBV11-2,CASSVTGPEQYF,TGTGCCAGCAGCGTAACAGGGCCCGAGCAGTACTTC
-,TRBD2,18,TRBJ2-2,TRBV7-2,CASSPRGSGGQYTGELFF,TGTGCCAGCAGCCCCCGGGGTAGCGGGGGGCAATACACCGGGGAGCTGTTTTTT
-,TRBD1,13,TRBJ2-7,TRBV12-3/TRBV12-4,CASNPGQGDEQYF,TGTGCCAGCAACCCGGGACAGGGGGACGAGCAGTACTTC
-,TRBD1,16,TRBJ1-2,TRBV19,CASSRGQGAINYGYTF,TGTGCCAGTAGTAGGGGACAGGGGGCAATTAACTATGGCTACACCTTC
-,-,15,TRBJ2-7,TRBV7-2,CASSLDGGASYEQYF,TGTGCCAGCAGCTTAGATGGAGGGGCATCCTACGAGCAGTACTTC